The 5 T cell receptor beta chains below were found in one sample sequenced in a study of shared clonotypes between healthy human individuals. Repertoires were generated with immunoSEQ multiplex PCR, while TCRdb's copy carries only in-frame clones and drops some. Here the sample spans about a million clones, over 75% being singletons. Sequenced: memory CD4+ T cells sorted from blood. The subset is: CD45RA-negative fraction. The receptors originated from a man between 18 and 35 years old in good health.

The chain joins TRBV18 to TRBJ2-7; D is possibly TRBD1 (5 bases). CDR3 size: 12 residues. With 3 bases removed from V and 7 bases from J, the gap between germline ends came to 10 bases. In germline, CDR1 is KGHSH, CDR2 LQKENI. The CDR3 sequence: CASSPTEKEQYF. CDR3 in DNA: TGTGCCAGCTCACCGACAGAGAAAGAGCAGTACTTC.

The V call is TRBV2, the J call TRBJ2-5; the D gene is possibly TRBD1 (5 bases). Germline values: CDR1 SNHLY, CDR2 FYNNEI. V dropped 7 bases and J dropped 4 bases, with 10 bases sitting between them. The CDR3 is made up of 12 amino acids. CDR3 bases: TGTGCCAGCAAGGGGTCCGGAGAGACCCAGTACTTC. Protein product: CASKGSGETQYF.

The CDR3 region has the DNA TGTGCCAGCAGTTTAATTTGGGGACAGGGCCAGCCCCAGCATTTT. Translated: CASSLIWGQGQPQHF. This chain links TRBV27 with TRBJ1-5, with TRBD1 matching 9 bases. The V gene end was trimmed by 2 bases and the J gene end by 7 bases; junction bases not matched to a gene: 6. From germline, CDR1 is MNHEY and CDR2 SMNVEV (reference sequence). The CDR3 consists of 15 residues.

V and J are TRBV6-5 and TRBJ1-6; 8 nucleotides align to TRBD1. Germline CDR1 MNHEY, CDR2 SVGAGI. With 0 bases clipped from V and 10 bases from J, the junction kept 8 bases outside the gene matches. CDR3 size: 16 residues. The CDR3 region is CASSYSGGTGRSPLHF. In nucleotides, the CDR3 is TGTGCCAGCAGTTACTCAGGAGGGACAGGTCGATCACCCCTCCACTTT.

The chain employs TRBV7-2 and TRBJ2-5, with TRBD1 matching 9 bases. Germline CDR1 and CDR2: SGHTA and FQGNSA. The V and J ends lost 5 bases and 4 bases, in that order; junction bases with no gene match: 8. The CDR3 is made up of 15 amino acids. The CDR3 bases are TGTGCCAGCAGCGGACAGGGGTCATCAAGAGAGACCCAGTACTTC. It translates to CASSGQGSSRETQYF.